The 10 T cell receptor beta chains in this list originate from one sample, sequenced in a study of blood T cell repertoires in COVID-19. Measured with immunoSEQ multiplex PCR; TCRdb has only the in-frame clones, and not every one. This sample has around 400,000 clones, with about 88% found just once. Sequenced: PBMCs or T cells enriched from blood (not recorded which). The receptors here all came from a woman aged 18-29 years who had been exposed to COVID-19.

V gene TRBV3-1 (or the pseudogene TRBV3-2) combines with J gene TRBJ1-5; 7 nucleotides align to TRBD1. Germline-derived CDR1 and CDR2 are LGHDT and YNNKEL (reference sequence). V was clipped by 5 bases and J by 7 bases; unmatched bases: 11. This CDR3 comprises 15 residues. The CDR3 loop is CASSATQGLRQPQHF. DNA of the CDR3: TGTGCCAGCAGCGCAACACAGGGGTTGCGGCAGCCCCAGCATTTT.

The genes are TRBV5-4 and TRBJ2-1; 8 positions match TRBD2. Trimming took 2 bases from V and 7 from J; bases not matched to a gene: 8. The CDR3 length is 15 residues. Germline CDR1 is SGHNT and CDR2 is YYREEE (reference sequence). CDR3 coding DNA: TGTGCCAGCAGCTTCGAACTAGCGGAGGGGAATGAGCAGTTCTTC. It is translated as CASSFELAEGNEQFF.

The chain uses TRBV7-9 and TRBJ1-2; 8 nucleotides align to TRBD1. Trimming removed 0 bases from V and 12 bases from J; junction bases left unmatched: 0. CDR1 SEHNR and CDR2 FQNEAQ come from the germline V gene (reference sequence). CDR3 length equals 11 residues. This CDR3 is CASSLATGDTF. In DNA, the CDR3 is TGTGCCAGCAGCTTAGCGACAGGGGACACCTTC.

The V gene is TRBV7-9, the J gene TRBJ1-3, with D possibly TRBD1 on 6 matching bases. Trimming cost V 5 bases and J 7 bases, with 15 bases left between them. Germline V gene lookup returns CDR1 SEHNR and CDR2 FQNEAQ (reference sequence). CDR3 length: 14 amino acids. The CDR3 DNA sequence: TGTGCCAGCAGCGCGACACAGGGCTTCAACACCATATATTTT. Protein product: CASSATQGFNTIYF.

This rearrangement joins TRBV11-2 to TRBJ2-1, with 10 bases lining up with TRBD2. V shed 5 bases and J 8 bases; nucleotides not matched to a gene: 15. This CDR3 region has 17 residues. Germline V gene data show CDR1 as SGHAT and CDR2 as FQNNGV. CDR3 bases: TGTGCCAGCAGCCTCCTCCCCTCTAGCGGGAGTTGGGATGAGCAGTTCTTC. Its protein is CASSLLPSSGSWDEQFF. The full variable domain, with the rest looked up from reference TRBV11-2 and TRBJ2-1, is EAGVAQSPRYKIIEKRQSVAFWCNPISGHATLYWYQQILGQGPKLLIQFQNNGVVDDSQLPKDRFSAERLKGVDSTLKIQPAKLEDSAVYLCASSLLPSSGSWDEQFFGPGTRLTVL.

This clone came up once. J is TRBJ1-2 and V is TRBV29-1, with D tentatively TRBD1 (5 bases). This CDR3 region has 14 residues. The germline gives CDR1 SQVTM, CDR2 ANQGSEA. V lost 3 bases to trimming and J lost 4 bases, with 15 bases between them. This chain's CDR3 is CSVEVGQGGYGYTF. CDR3 nucleotides: TGCAGCGTTGAGGTGGGCCAGGGTGGCTATGGCTACACCTTC.

J is TRBJ2-7 and V is TRBV7-9; TRBD1 matches 7 bases. In germline, CDR1 is SEHNR, CDR2 FQNEAQ (reference sequence). The CDR3 is 11 amino acids. J gave up 5 bases and V 6 bases, and 1 base lay outside the gene matches. CDR3 protein: CASSDRDEQYF. The CDR3, as DNA: TGTGCCAGCAGTGACAGGGACGAGCAGTACTTC.

The gene calls are TRBV2 and TRBJ2-3; 8 bases agree with TRBD2. The CDR3 covers 17 residues. Germline CDR1 reads SNHLY; CDR2 reads FYNNEI. V dropped 9 bases and J dropped 0; count of bases not matched to a gene: 14. The CDR3 region has the DNA TGTGCCAGTCACCCCTGGGCGGGAGGATATAGCACAGATACGCAGTATTTT. Its protein is CASHPWAGGYSTDTQYF.

This clone was observed once. The rearrangement links TRBV27 to TRBJ1-1; weak D call: TRBD1 (6 bases). CDR1 is MNHEY, CDR2 SMNVEV, per germline (reference sequence). Between the trimmed V and J ends, which lost 2 bases and 0 bases, there was a span of 10 bases. The CDR3 has 15 residues. The CDR3 region is CASSLRGGVNTEAFF. CDR3 sequence (DNA): TGTGCCAGCAGTTTAAGGGGGGGGGTGAACACTGAAGCTTTCTTT.

This clone was seen just once. The rearrangement links TRBV7-9 to TRBJ1-1; the D gene is possibly TRBD1 (6 bases). Trimming shortened V by 3 bases and J by 5 bases, and 10 bases separated the two germline ends. Germline V gene lookup returns CDR1 SEHNR and CDR2 FQNEAQ (reference sequence). The CDR3 consists of 13 residues. The CDR3 loop reads CASSLRGWTEAFF. CDR3 coding DNA: TGTGCCAGCAGCTTGAGGGGGTGGACTGAAGCTTTCTTT.